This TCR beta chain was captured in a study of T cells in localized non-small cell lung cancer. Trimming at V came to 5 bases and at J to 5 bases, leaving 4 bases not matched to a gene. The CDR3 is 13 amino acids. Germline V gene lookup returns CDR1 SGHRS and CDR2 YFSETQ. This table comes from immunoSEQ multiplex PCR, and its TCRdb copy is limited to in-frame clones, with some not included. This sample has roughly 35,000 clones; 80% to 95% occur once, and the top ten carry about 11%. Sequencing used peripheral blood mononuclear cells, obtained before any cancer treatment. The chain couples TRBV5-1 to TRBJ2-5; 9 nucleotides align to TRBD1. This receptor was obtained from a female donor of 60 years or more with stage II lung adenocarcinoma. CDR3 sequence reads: CASRGQGVETQYF. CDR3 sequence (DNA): TGCGCCAGCAGGGGACAGGGTGTTGAGACCCAGTACTTC.